This entry lists 8 T cell receptor beta chains sequenced from one sample in a study of blood T cells in healthy people across ages. It was with a sample-barcoded 5' primer and a J-beta primer mix that a second PCR of about 6 to 12 cycles was run. TCRdb recomputed calls from the 5' RACE reads with MiXCR, one row per CDR3 protein. In the table there are 500,000 to 700,000 distinct CDR3 sequences, roughly 31% of which are singletons. The specimen was blood. All receptors derive from a woman older than 75 in good health.

This chain links TRBV4-2 with TRBJ2-3, with TRBD2 matching over 13 bases. The germline V gene has CDR1 LGHNA and CDR2 YNFKEQ. The CDR3 has 19 residues. J gave up 1 base and V 1 base, and 8 bases lay outside the gene matches. The CDR3 DNA reads TGTGCCAGCAGCCAAGGAAGGACTAGCGGGGGCCTCCGCACAGATACGCAGTATTTT. Protein product: CASSQGRTSGGLRTDTQYF.

V usage is TRBV20-1 and J usage is TRBJ1-2; no clear D gene. Trimming took off 3 bases at V and 0 bases at J, with 14 bases between the two ends. CDR1 is DFQATT and CDR2 is SNEGSKA in the germline V gene (reference sequence). This CDR3 region has 15 residues. The CDR3 loop reads CSARDGEEANYGYTF. In nucleotides, the CDR3 is TGCAGTGCTAGGGACGGGGAAGAAGCTAACTATGGCTACACCTTC.

This clonotype was detected many times. The chain recombines TRBV5-1 with TRBJ2-7; 14 positions agree with TRBD2. Looked up from germline, CDR1 is SGHRS and CDR2 is YFSETQ. With V trimmed by 4 bases and J by 0 bases, 12 bases remained unmatched. This CDR3 comprises 19 residues. CDR3 sequence: CASSGRGTSGGGSSYEQYF. CDR3 bases: TGCGCCAGCAGCGGCCGCGGGACTAGCGGGGGTGGAAGCTCCTACGAGCAGTACTTC.

On this clonotype itself: A much larger clone sits a single nucleotide away, making a read error possible. The chain recombines TRBV20-1 with TRBJ2-5, with a possible D match to TRBD2 (5 bases). CDR1 DFQATT and CDR2 SNEGSKA come from the germline V gene (reference sequence). This CDR3 contains 13 residues. The CDR3 region is CGAARENGETQYF. The CDR3, as DNA: TGCGGTGCAGCCCGGGAAAACGGAGAGACCCAGTACTTC.

This chain uses TRBV2 with TRBJ2-1, with 13 bases fitting TRBD2. The CDR3 is 17 amino acids. Germline V gives CDR1 SNHLY, CDR2 FYNNEI. The V and J ends lost 7 bases and 7 bases, in that order; junction bases with no gene match: 13. DNA of the CDR3: TGTGCCAGCACTCTGACCCGACTAGCGGGGGGAGGAAATGAGCAGTTCTTC. It is translated as CASTLTRLAGGGNEQFF.

This clonotype was counted many times. CDR3 in DNA: TGTGCCAGCAGCCCCCGGGACAGGGGGCACATTGAGCAGTTCTTC. It specifies CASSPRDRGHIEQFF. The chain combines TRBV6-5 with TRBJ2-1, with 12 nucleotides matching TRBD1. With V trimmed by 6 bases and J by 9 bases, 9 bases remained unmatched. The length of the CDR3 is 15 residues. Germline CDR1 MNHEY, CDR2 SVGAGI.

As DNA, the CDR3 is TGTGCCAGCAGCACGACCCGGGACGTGGAGACCCAGTACTTC. Translated, it gives CASSTTRDVETQYF. The V call is TRBV21-1, the J call TRBJ2-5; the table's D call, TRBD1, was not checked against the DNA. TRBV21-1 is tagged as a pseudogene. This CDR3 region has 14 residues.

J is TRBJ2-5 and V is TRBV18, with D perhaps matching TRBD2 (6 bases). The CDR3 length is 12 residues. From germline, CDR1 is KGHSH and CDR2 LQKENI. The ends were cut back, 3 bases at V and 9 bases at J, with 11 bases in the middle. CDR3 sequence: CASSPATGAQYF. The CDR3 DNA follows: TGTGCCAGCTCACCCGCCACGGGGGCCCAGTACTTC.